Listed below are T cell receptor beta chains from one sample, sequenced in a study of cytomegalovirus exposure and HLA in healthy donors. The assay was immunoSEQ multiplex PCR, and TCRdb's table has in-frame clones only and misses some. The sample has fewer than 150,000 clones, around 77% seen once. Sequencing used PBMCs. These receptor sequences come from a man aged 50-60 years in good health and CMV-seronegative. Both conserved end residues are trimmed from each CDR3. Each record gives: CDR3 length, clone size, V gene, CDR3 protein. Clone size is stated in some rows and not others, as once, few, many or a class when expanded.

>15|-|TRBV19
ASGGRGLRANTGELF
>13|-|TRBV5-6
ASSGRTGANEKLF
>12|-|TRBV30
AWSEGPSTDTQY
>13|once|TRBV5-4
ASSLGTSGSYEQY
>8|-|TRBV30
ALGGADLH
>13|-|TRBV6-4
ASSDRGQGSGEQY
>11|once|TRBV5-1
ASSLNSGYEQY
>12|-|TRBV29-1
SVETVGVGETQY
>14|-|TRBV7-2
ASSWGLAGNTGELF
>13|-|TRBV6-5
ASSNRPLGANVLT
>10|-|TRBV10-1
ASSPGVAEQY
>12|-|TRBV2
ASSYGQSNQPQH
>13|-|TRBV7-9
ASSRDTPTNEKLF
>12|-|TRBV5-1
ASSPGTSQETQY
>13|-|TRBV10-3
AISESTSGTNEQF
>12|-|TRBV10-3
AISDGSGRYEQY
>11|-|TRBV30
AWSVADSYEQY
>17|few|TRBV7-2
ASSSLLGLTYSGANVLT
>14|-|TRBV2
ASSVGSGMGQETQY
>14|-|TRBV27
ASSFNVGTVDNEQF
>16|-|TRBV9
ASSPRTSGPTSTDTQY
>13|few|TRBV5-4
ASSLAGEETAEQF
>12|-|TRBV25-1
ASSAGGSYNEQF
>14|-|TRBV7-9
ASSLAHRGLQETQY
>12|-|TRBV5-1
ASNPDSPTDTQY
>13|-|TRBV6-5
ASTGQGMNTGELF
>16|-|TRBV18
ASSPRSGIGNRAETQY
>14|few|TRBV28
ASRSAARDLVSPLH
>16|-|TRBV19
ASRVQGWRGVMNTEAF
>12|-|TRBV7-2
ASSEQGASYEQY
>13|-|TRBV7-9
ASSLATVGGYGYT
>12|-|TRBV11-2
ASSLDRGSPEQY
>14|-|TRBV28
ASSLVRTGGGYGYT
>13|-|TRBV25-1
ASSEARGQQETQY
>11|few|TRBV6-1
ASKAPSNTEAF
>12|-|TRBV5-1
ASSTGTSGYEQY
>12|-|TRBV18
ASGMNDRGETQY
>12|-|TRBV7-2
ASSSTGGIYEQY
>17|-|TRBV10-3
AISAPPGLAGIPSYEQY
>13|-|TRBV2
ASSESVVLVAEQY
>15|-|TRBV7-2
ASSPAPLSSGANVLT
>12|few|TRBV6-6
ATRGGRSYNEQF
>14|-|TRBV28
ASSFGAGGSNQPQH
>12|-|TRBV7-6
ASSFSGGKETQY
>15|-|TRBV28
ASSAPDRGRGNQPQH
>12|-|TRBV11-2
ASSSGAVPNEQF
>17|-|TRBV7-9
ASSSTSGRLFLSTDTQY
>11|-|TRBV9
ASSVDQSLEQY
>12|-|TRBV19
ASSIRGAVGELF
>16|few|TRBV18
ASSPRASVYGAYNEQF
>14|-|TRBV30
AWSAFGTAYTGELF
>14|-|TRBV25-1
ASSLPGQVVSYEQY
>12|-|TRBV25-1
ASSGRVGGTEQF
>11|-|TRBV6-6
ASRLRTDGEQY